Listed below are T cell receptor beta chains from one sample, sequenced in a study of shared T cell receptors in the human thymus. The repertoire was sequenced with immunoSEQ multiplex PCR; TCRdb's copy has only in-frame clones and lacks some. Counted here are hundreds of thousands of clones, 75% to 80% occurring once; the ten biggest clones make up roughly 0.013%. The same data also went into a second study, on human thymus T cells.

Sequencing input: thymocytes. The receptors were gathered from a boy less than two years old with a congenital heart defect. Both conserved end residues are part of each CDR3. The order of the fields is J gene, D gene, V gene, clone size, CDR3 protein, CDR3 DNA. The D gene is left open where the match is weak. Some rows mark clone size as missing; the rest say once, few, many or name a class of expanded clone.

>TRBJ2-1|.|TRBV13|.
CASSGESSGRPNEQFF
TGTGCCAGCAGCGGGGAAAGCAGCGGACGCCCCAATGAGCAGTTCTTC
>TRBJ1-2|TRBD1|TRBV6-1|.
CASSDKWGASLTGSHGYTF
TGTGCCAGCAGTGACAAATGGGGTGCTTCCCTGACAGGGTCCCATGGCTACACCTTC
>TRBJ1-2|TRBD1|TRBV7-4|.
CASSPPTGYGYTF
TGTGCCAGCAGCCCGCCGACAGGGTACGGCTACACCTTC
>TRBJ1-4|.|TRBV11-2|.
CASSSLESQAVEKLFF
TGTGCCAGCAGCTCACTCGAATCTCAAGCGGTCGAAAAACTGTTTTTT
>TRBJ2-4|.|TRBV19|few
CASSIDVAVAKNIQYF
TGTGCCAGTAGTATAGACGTGGCGGTGGCCAAAAACATTCAGTACTTC
>TRBJ1-4|TRBD1|TRBV11-2|.
CASTPAGGGEKLFF
TGTGCCAGCACTCCCGCAGGGGGCGGAGAAAAACTGTTTTTT
>TRBJ2-2|TRBD2|TRBV7-7|.
CASSPVGGAGVSTGELFF
TGTGCCAGCAGCCCAGTTGGGGGAGCGGGAGTATCGACCGGGGAGCTGTTTTTT
>TRBJ2-1|TRBD2|TRBV2|.
CATQGKLAGGRYNEQFF
TGTGCCACCCAAGGGAAGCTAGCGGGAGGGCGATACAATGAGCAGTTCTTC
>TRBJ1-2|.|TRBV6-6|.
CASSYSGGAGHGYTF
TGTGCCAGCAGTTACTCAGGCGGAGCCGGCCATGGCTACACCTTC
>TRBJ2-2|TRBD2|TRBV4-1|.
CASSQEWGTSGRGELFF
TGCGCCAGCAGCCAAGAATGGGGGACTAGCGGGAGGGGGGAGCTGTTTTTT
>TRBJ1-1|TRBD1|TRBV30|few
CAWSDRGLGAEAFF
TGTGCCTGGAGTGACAGGGGCCTGGGCGCTGAAGCTTTCTTT
>TRBJ2-1|.|TRBV12-5|.
CASGFPNSSYNEQFF
TGTGCTAGTGGTTTCCCAAACAGCTCCTACAATGAGCAGTTCTTC
>TRBJ2-7|TRBD2|TRBV15|.
CATSRGGGGPDEQYF
TGTGCCACCAGCAGAGGGGGGGGAGGGCCCGACGAGCAGTACTTC
>TRBJ2-7|.|TRBV4-3|.
CASSQDFGGSYEQYF
TGCGCCAGCAGCCAAGATTTCGGGGGCTCCTACGAGCAGTACTTC
>TRBJ1-5|.|TRBV28|.
CASSSMGGPLTEQVYNQPQHF
TGTGCCAGCAGTTCAATGGGAGGGCCTCTTACGGAGCAGGTGTACAATCAGCCCCAGCATTTT
>TRBJ2-7|.|TRBV10-2|once
CASLNAQDRTYEQYF
TGCGCCAGCTTAAACGCCCAGGACAGAACCTACGAGCAGTACTTC
>TRBJ2-1|TRBD2|TRBV4-1|.
CASSRDSGSSYNEQFF
TGCGCCAGCAGCCGAGATAGCGGGAGCTCCTACAATGAGCAGTTCTTC
>TRBJ2-1|.|TRBV4-1|once
CASSSQYLATNEQFF
TGCGCCAGCAGCTCTCAATACTTAGCGACCAATGAGCAGTTCTTC